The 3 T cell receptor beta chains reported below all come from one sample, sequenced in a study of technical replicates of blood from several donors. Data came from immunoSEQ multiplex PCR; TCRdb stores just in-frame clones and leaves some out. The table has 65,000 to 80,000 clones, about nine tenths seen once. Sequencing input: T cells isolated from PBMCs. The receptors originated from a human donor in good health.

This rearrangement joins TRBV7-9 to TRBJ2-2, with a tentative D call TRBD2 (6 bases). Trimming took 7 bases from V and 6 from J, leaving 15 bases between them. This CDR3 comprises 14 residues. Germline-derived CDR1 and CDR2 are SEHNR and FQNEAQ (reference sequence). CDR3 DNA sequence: TGTGCCAGCACCCTACGGGAGCCTGCCGGGGAGCTGTTTTTT. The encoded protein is CASTLREPAGELFF.

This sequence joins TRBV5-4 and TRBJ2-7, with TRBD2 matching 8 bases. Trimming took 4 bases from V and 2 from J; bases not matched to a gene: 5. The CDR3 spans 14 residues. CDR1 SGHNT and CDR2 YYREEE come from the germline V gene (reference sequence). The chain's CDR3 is CASSVTSAAYEQYF. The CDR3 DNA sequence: TGTGCCAGCAGCGTGACTAGCGCGGCCTACGAGCAGTACTTC. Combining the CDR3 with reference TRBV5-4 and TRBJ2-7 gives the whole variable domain ETGVTQSPTHLIKTRGQQVTLRCSSQSGHNTVSWYQQALGQGPQFIFQYYREEENGRGNFPPRFSGLQFPNYSSELNVNALELDDSALYLCASSVTSAAYEQYFGPGTRLTVT.

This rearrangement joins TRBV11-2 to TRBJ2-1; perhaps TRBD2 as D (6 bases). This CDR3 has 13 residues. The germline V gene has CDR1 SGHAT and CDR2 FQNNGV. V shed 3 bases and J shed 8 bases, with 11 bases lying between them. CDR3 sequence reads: CASSFPGVDEQFF. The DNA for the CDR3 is TGTGCCAGCAGCTTCCCGGGAGTGGATGAGCAGTTCTTC.